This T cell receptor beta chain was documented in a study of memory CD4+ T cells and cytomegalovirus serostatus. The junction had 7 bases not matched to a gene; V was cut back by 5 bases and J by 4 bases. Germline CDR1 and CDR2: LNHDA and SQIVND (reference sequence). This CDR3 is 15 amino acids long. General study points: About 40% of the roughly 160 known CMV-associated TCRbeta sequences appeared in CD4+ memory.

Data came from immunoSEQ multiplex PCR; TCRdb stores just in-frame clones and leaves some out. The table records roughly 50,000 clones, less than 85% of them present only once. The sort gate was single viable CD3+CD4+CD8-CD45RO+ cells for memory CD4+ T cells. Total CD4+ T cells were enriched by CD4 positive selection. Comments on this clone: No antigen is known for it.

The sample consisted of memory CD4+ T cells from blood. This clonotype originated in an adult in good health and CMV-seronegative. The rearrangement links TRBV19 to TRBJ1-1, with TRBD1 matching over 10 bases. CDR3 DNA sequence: TGTGCCAGTAGTTTCCTCCGGACAGGGGGCACTGAAGCTTTCTTT. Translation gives CASSFLRTGGTEAFF.